Sequencing of this TCR beta chain was carried out in a study of beta chain features in type 1 diabetes. Study background: Taken together, all samples contributed 107,917,701 examined sorted cells.

This clone was seen only a few times. Its antigen remains unknown. This specimen includes other DNA sequences encoding the same CDR3. The study's findings and limits: PCR might favor shorter templates, but any such skew would affect patients and controls equally. TCRB CDR3s from Type 1 diabetes patients were moderately but significantly shorter in all four CD4+ subsets. A definitive answer on HLA type influencing TCRB rearrangement was not reached here.

Donors contributed one heparinised blood draw apiece, averaging roughly 0.12 L. From germline, CDR1 is SGDLS and CDR2 YYNGEE. The CDR3 has 15 residues. Trimming removed 0 bases at V and 3 bases at J, with 10 bases between. The isolated RNA, all of it, was reverse transcribed, so expressed TCRB transcripts were what got sequenced. TCRdb's table, derived via immunoSEQ multiplex PCR, lists solely in-frame clones and lacks some. The data contain 100,000 to 150,000 clones, 15% to 20% of them singletons. The clonotype originates from a man between 18 and 35 years old with type 1 diabetes. The rearrangement links TRBV9 to TRBJ2-1; D may be TRBD2 (5 bases). Sequenced material: central memory CD4+ T cells from blood. The CDR3 bases are TGTGCCAGCAGCGTAGACAGCGGAGGCTACAATGAGCAGTTCTTC. The encoded protein is CASSVDSGGYNEQFF.